This is a list of T cell receptor beta chains from one sample in a study of CXCR3-negative and CXCR3-positive naive CD8 T cells. TCRdb reworked the 5' RACE reads into one entry per CDR3 protein, no DNA. The specimen's table records about 8,300 distinct CDR3 sequences. The sequencing input was naive CXCR3- CD8+ T cells from blood. These receptors all come from a human donor in good health. Some clones in this sample may be carry-over from other donors' samples. CDR3s include the opening cysteine and the closing phenylalanine or tryptophan. The size field is filled for only some rows; it gives once, few, many or a size class.

v_call	j_call	clone_size	cdr3_aa
TRBV5-1	TRBJ2-7	NA	CASSLGSGSYEQYF
TRBV5-1	TRBJ1-1	NA	CASSLPTGRVDEAFF
TRBV29-1	TRBJ2-5	NA	CSAPGTDQETQYF
TRBV5-1	TRBJ2-7	medium-sized	CASSTRSGFDEQYF
TRBV29-1	TRBJ2-4	medium-sized	CSVLTEMDIQYF
TRBV29-1	TRBJ2-5	NA	CSVEYVSDGETQYF
TRBV20-1	TRBJ2-5	medium-sized	CSARARGLAATQETQYF
TRBV5-1	TRBJ2-7	medium-sized	CASSFRGPNEQYF
TRBV6-6	TRBJ1-1	medium-sized	CASSRGTGGNTEAFF
TRBV28	TRBJ1-2	NA	CASSEGVNMASTYGYTF
TRBV5-1	TRBJ1-5	medium-sized	CASSLDYYSNQPQHF
TRBV15	TRBJ1-2	NA	CATSREGNYGYTF
TRBV5-1	TRBJ2-7	NA	CASSLATGSAYEQYF
TRBV13	TRBJ2-1	NA	CASSLESLAAYNEQFF
TRBV12-3/TRBV12-4	TRBJ1-1	NA	CASRTGRLTEAFF
TRBV11-3	TRBJ2-1	NA	CASSSRDGRSYNEQFF
TRBV29-1	TRBJ2-7	medium-sized	CSVEKDAEEQYF
TRBV4-1	TRBJ2-1	medium-sized	CASSLSGRNYEQFF
TRBV7-9	TRBJ2-5	NA	CASSLASQGRRETQYF
TRBV10-3	TRBJ2-7	medium-sized	CAISEGIQGEQYF
TRBV29-1	TRBJ2-7	NA	CSVSVGWGSYEQYF
TRBV19	TRBJ2-1	NA	CASSRAGGPLDEQFF
TRBV29-1	TRBJ2-1	NA	CSVWDGYNEQFF
TRBV29-1	TRBJ2-7	NA	CSVVGTVGEQYF
TRBV13	TRBJ1-2	NA	CASSHTGQGEYGYTF
TRBV8-2	TRBJ1-2	NA	CGDRPAANYGYTF
TRBV3-1	TRBJ1-1	NA	CASSGGLDTEAFF
TRBV19	TRBJ1-1	medium-sized	CASSIRDWGTEAFF
TRBV28	TRBJ2-1	NA	CASSWRQREYNEQFF
TRBV29-1	TRBJ2-6	NA	CSVFRDSEYSGANVLIF
TRBV20-1	TRBJ2-3	NA	CSARETASGSRYTQYF
TRBV19	TRBJ2-1	NA	CASTPDRVSYNEQFF
TRBV12-3/TRBV12-4	TRBJ2-1	medium-sized	CASSLGDSNEQFF
TRBV12-3/TRBV12-4	TRBJ2-5	medium-sized	CASSWSGGGGPQETQYF
TRBV28	TRBJ2-3	NA	CASSLSDFTDTQYF
TRBV4-1	TRBJ2-5	medium-sized	CASSQGTSGSETQYF
TRBV9	TRBJ2-2	NA	CASSQGTVNTGELFF
TRBV4-1	TRBJ1-1	medium-sized	CASSQDGTWMNTEAFF
TRBV5-1	TRBJ2-2	NA	CASSPGQGNTGELFF
TRBV14	TRBJ2-7	NA	CASSQLSFSYEQYF
TRBV20-1	TRBJ2-3	medium-sized	CSARSLQDEDTQYF
TRBV6-5	TRBJ1-2	NA	CASSYGENYGYTF